This T cell receptor beta chain is drawn from a study of cytomegalovirus exposure and HLA in healthy donors. 60 Vbeta and 13 Jbeta primers were used in PCR. The table came from immunoSEQ multiplex PCR; TCRdb's copy has only in-frame clones and leaves some out. Of under 130,000 clones listed, around 72% were seen once; the top ten hold approximately 5.6%. The CDR3 has 16 residues. Germline lookup yields CDR1 SGHTA and CDR2 FQGNSA. The V segment lost 6 bases and the J segment 0 bases; nucleotides outside the gene matches: 5. The TCR was taken from a male donor in good health and CMV-seronegative. Sequenced sample: PBMCs. V is TRBV7-2 and J is TRBJ2-1; TRBD2 matches 10 bases. CDR3 DNA: TGTGCCAGCAGTCAAGGACTAGCGGCCTCCTACAATGAGCAGTTCTTC. Translation: CASSQGLAASYNEQFF.